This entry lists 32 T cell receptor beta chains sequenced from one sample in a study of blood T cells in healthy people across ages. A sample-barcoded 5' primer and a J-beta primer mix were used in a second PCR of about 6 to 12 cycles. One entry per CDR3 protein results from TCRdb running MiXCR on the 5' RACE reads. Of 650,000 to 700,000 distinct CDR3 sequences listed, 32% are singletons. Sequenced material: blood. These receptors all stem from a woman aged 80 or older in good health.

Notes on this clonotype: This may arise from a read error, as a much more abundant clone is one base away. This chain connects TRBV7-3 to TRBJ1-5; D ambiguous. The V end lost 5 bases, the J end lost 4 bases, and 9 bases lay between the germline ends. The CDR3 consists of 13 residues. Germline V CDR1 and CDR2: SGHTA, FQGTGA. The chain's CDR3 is CASSAGMNQPQHF. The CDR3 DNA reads TGTGCCAGCAGCGCCGGCATGAATCAGCCCCAGCATTTT.

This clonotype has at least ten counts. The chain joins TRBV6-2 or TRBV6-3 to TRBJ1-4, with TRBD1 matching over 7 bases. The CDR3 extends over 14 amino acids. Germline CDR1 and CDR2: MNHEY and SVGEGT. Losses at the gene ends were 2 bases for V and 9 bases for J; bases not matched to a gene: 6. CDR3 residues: CASSYRQGAQKLFF. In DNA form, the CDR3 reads TGTGCCAGCAGTTACCGACAGGGCGCCCAAAAACTGTTTTTT.

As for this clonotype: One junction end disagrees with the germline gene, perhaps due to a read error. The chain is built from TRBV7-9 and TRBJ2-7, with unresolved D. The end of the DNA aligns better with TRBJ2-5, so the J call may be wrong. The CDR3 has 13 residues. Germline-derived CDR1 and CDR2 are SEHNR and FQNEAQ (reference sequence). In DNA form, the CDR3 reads TGCGCCAGCAGCCCCCCTTCTGCAGAGACCCAGTACTTC. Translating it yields CASSPPSAETQYF.

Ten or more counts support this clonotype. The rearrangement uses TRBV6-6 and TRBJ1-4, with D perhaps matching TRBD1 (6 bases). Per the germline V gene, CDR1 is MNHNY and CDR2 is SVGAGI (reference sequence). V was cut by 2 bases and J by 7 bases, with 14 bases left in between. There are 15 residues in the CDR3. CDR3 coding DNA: TGTGCCAGCAGTTACAATGAGGGGGTTGGTGAAAAACTGTTTTTT. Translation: CASSYNEGVGEKLFF.

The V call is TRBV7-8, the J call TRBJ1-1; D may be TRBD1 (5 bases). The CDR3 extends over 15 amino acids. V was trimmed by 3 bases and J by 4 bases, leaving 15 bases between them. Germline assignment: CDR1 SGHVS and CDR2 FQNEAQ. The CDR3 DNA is TGTGCCAGCAGCTTGGGCAGGGCGGTTGGCACTGAAGCTTTCTTT. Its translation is CASSLGRAVGTEAFF.

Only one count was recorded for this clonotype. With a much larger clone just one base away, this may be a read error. CDR3 DNA sequence: TGTGCCAGTAGTTTGACAGAAAACAATCGGCCCCAGCATTTT. Translation: CASSLTENNRPQHF. J is TRBJ1-5 and V is TRBV19, with D maybe TRBD1 (5 bases). Per germline, CDR1 LNHDA and CDR2 SQIVND (reference sequence). The CDR3 consists of 14 residues.

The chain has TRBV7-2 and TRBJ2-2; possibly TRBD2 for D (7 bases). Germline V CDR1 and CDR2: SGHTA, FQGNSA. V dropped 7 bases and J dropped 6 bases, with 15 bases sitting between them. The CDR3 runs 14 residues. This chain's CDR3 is CASNGGQGAGELFF. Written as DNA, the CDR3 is TGTGCCAGCAACGGGGGGCAGGGAGCCGGGGAGCTGTTTTTT.

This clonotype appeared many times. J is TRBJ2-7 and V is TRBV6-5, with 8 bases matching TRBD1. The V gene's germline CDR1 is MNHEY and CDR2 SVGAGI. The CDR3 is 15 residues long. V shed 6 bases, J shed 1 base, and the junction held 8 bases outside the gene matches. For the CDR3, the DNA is TGTGCCAGCAGCCACCCGCGGACAGGGTCCTACGAGCAGTACTTC. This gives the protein CASSHPRTGSYEQYF.

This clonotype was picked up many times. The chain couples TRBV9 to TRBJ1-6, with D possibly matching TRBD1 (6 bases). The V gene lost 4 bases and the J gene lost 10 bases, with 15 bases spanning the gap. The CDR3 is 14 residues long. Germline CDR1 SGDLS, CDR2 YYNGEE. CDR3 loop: CASSPLGGDSPLHF. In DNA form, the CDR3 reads TGTGCCAGCAGCCCCCTAGGGGGAGACTCACCCCTCCACTTT.

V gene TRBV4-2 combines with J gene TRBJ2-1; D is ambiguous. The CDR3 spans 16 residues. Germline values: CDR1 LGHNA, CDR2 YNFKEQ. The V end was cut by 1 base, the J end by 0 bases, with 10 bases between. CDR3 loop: CASSQAYRSSYNEQFF. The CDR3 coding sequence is TGTGCCAGCAGCCAAGCGTACCGGAGCTCCTACAATGAGCAGTTCTTC.

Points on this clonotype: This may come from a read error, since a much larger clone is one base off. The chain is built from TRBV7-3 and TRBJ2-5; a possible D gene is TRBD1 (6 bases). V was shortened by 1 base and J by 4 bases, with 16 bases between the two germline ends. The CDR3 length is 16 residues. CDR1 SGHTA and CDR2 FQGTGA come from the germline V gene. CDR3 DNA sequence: TGTGCCAGCAGCTTAATCCCCGCCCAGGGGCGAGAGACCCAGTACTTC. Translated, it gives CASSLIPAQGRETQYF.

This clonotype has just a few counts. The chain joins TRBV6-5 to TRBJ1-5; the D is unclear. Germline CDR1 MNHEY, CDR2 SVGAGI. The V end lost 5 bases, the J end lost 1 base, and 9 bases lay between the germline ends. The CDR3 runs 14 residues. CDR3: CASSKRGSNQPQHF. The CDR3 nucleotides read TGTGCCAGCAGTAAGAGAGGAAGCAATCAGCCCCAGCATTTT.

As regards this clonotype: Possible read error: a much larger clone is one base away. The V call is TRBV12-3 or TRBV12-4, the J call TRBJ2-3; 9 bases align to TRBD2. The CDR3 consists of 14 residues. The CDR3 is CASSLVAGADAQYF. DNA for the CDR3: TGTGCCAGCAGTTTGGTAGCGGGGGCAGATGCGCAGTATTTT.

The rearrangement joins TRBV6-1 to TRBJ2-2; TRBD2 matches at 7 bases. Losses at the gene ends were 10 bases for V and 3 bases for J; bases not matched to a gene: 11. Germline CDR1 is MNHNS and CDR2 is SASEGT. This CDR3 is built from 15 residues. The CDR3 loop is CAIAFLGGDTGELFF. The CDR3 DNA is TGTGCCATCGCCTTTCTGGGAGGGGACACCGGGGAGCTGTTTTTT.

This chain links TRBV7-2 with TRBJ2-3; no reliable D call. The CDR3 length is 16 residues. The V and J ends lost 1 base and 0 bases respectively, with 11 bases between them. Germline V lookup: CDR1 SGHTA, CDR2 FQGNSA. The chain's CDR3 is CASSLEKVRSTDTQYF. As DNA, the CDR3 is TGTGCCAGCAGCTTAGAAAAGGTCAGGAGCACAGATACGCAGTATTTT.

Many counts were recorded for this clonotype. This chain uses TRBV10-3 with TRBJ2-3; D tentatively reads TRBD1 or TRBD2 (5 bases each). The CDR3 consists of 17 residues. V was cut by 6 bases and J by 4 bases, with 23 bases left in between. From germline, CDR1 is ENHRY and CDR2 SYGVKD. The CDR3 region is CAISPKSSVGAADTQYF. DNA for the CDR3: TGTGCCATCAGCCCCAAGTCATCAGTCGGGGCCGCAGATACGCAGTATTTT.

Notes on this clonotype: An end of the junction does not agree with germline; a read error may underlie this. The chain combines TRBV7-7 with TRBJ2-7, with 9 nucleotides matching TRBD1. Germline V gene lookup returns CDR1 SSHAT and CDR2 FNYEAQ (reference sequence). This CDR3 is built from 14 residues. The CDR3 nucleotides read TGTGCTAGCAGCACGCAACAGGGGGCCCACGAGCAGTACTTC. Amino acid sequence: CASSTQQGAHEQYF.

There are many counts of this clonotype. The CDR3 loop is CATSTRTGNNEQFF. CDR3 nucleotide sequence: TGTGCCACCAGCACCCGGACAGGGAACAATGAGCAGTTCTTC. The V gene is TRBV15, the J gene TRBJ2-1, with TRBD1 matching 8 bases. The V segment lost 4 bases and the J segment 5 bases; nucleotides outside the gene matches: 4. The CDR3 spans 14 residues. CDR1 and CDR2 (germline): LNHNV, YYDKDF (reference sequence).

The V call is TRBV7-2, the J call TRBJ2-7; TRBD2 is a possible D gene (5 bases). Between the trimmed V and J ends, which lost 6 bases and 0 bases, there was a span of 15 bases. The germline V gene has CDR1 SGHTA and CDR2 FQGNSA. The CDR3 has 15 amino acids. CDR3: CASRFQAVPSYEQYF. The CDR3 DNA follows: TGTGCCAGCAGGTTCCAAGCGGTACCCTCCTACGAGCAGTACTTC.

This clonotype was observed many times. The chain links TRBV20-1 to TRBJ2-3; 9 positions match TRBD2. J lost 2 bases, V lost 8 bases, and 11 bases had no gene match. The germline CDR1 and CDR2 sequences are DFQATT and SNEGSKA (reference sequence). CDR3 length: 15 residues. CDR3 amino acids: CSSTQTSGFTDTQYF. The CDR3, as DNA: TGCAGTTCAACCCAGACTAGCGGTTTCACAGATACGCAGTATTTT.

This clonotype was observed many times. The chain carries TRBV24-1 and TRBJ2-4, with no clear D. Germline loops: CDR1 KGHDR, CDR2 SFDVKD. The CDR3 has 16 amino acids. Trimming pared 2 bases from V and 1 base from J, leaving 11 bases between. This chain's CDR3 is CATSDSAPVAKNIQYF. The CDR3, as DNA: TGTGCCACCAGTGATTCGGCCCCGGTCGCCAAAAACATTCAGTACTTC.

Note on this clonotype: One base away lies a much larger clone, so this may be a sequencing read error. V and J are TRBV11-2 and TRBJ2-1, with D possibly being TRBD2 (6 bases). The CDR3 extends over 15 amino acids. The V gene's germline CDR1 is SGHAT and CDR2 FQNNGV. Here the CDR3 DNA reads TGTGTCAGCACAGAATCTAGCGTCTCCTACAATGAGCAGTTCTTC. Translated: CVSTESSVSYNEQFF.

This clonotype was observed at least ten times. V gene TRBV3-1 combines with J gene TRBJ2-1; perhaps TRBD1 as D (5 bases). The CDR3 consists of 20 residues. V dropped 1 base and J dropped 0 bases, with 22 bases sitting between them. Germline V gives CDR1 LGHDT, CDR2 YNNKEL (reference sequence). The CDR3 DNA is TGTGCCAGCAGCCAAGCTTGGGGCAAGGCGGCTCCCTCCTCCTACAATGAGCAGTTCTTC. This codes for CASSQAWGKAAPSSYNEQFF.

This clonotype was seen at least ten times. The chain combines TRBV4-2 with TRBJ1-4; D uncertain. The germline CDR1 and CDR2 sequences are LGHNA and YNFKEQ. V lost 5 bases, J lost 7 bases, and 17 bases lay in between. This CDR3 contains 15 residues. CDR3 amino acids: CASSVPGRAAEKLFF. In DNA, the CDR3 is TGTGCCAGCAGCGTCCCGGGTCGGGCGGCTGAAAAACTGTTTTTT.

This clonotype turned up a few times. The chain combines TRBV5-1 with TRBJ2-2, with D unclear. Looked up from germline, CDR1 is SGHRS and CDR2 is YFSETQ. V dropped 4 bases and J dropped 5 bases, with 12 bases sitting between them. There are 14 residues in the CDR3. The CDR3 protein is CASSRDLGTGELFF. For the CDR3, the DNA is TGCGCCAGCAGCCGAGACCTCGGGACCGGGGAGCTGTTTTTT.

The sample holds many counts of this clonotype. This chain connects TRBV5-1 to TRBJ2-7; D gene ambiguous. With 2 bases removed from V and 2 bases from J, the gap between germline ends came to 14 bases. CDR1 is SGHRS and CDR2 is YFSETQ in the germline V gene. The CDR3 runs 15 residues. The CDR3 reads CASSLGGQVTYEQYF. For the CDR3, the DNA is TGCGCCAGCAGCTTAGGCGGCCAGGTTACCTACGAGCAGTACTTC.

The CDR3 DNA is TGTGCCAGCAGTTTAATTCTCCCCCAAACAGGGACGACTAATGAAAAACTGTTTTTT. Translated: CASSLILPQTGTTNEKLFF. V and J are TRBV28 and TRBJ1-4, with a tentative D call TRBD1 (6 bases). This CDR3 has 19 residues. In germline, CDR1 is MDHEN, CDR2 SYDVKM. Trimming pared 2 bases from V and 2 bases from J, leaving 21 bases between.

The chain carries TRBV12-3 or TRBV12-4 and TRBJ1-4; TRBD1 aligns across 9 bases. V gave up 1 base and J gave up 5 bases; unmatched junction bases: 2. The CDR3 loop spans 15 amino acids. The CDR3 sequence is CASSLVTGGNEKLFF. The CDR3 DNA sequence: TGTGCCAGCAGTTTAGTGACAGGGGGAAATGAAAAACTGTTTTTT.

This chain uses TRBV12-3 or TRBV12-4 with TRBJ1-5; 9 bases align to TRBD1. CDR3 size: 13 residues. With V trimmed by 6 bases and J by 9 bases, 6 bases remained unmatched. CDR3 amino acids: CASRGTGNPPQHF. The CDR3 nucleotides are TGTGCCAGCAGGGGGACAGGGAACCCGCCCCAGCATTTT.

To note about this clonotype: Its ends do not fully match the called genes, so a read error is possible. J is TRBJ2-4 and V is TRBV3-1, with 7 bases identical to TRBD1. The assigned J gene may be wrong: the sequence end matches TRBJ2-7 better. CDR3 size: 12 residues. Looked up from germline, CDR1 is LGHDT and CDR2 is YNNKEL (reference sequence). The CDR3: CASSQGGHEQYF. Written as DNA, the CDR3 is TGTGCCAGTAGCCAAGGGGGCCACGAGCAGTACTTC.

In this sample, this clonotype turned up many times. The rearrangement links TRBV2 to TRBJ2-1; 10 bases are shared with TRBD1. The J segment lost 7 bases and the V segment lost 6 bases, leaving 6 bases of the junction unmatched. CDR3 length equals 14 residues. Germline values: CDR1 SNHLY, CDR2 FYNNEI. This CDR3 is CASRGTGEANEQFF. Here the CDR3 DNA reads TGTGCCAGCAGAGGGACAGGGGAGGCGAATGAGCAGTTCTTC.

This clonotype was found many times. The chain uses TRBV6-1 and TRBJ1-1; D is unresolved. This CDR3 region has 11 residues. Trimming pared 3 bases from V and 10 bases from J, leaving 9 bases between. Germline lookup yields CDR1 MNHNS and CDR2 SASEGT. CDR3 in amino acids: CASSEVLGAFF. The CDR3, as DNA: TGTGCCAGCAGTGAGGTGCTTGGAGCTTTCTTT.